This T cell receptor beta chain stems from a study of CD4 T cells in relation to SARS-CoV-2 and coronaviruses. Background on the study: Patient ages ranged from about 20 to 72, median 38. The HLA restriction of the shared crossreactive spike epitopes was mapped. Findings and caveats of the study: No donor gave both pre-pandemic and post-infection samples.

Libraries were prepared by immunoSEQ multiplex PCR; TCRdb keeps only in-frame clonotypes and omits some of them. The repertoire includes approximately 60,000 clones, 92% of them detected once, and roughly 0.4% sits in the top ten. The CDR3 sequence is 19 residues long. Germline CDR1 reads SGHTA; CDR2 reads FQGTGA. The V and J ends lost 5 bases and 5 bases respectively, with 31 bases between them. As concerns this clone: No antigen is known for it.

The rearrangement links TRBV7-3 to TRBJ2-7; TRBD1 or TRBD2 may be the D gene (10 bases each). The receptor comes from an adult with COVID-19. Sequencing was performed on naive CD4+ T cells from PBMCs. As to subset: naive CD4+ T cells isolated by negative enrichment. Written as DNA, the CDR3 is TGTGCCAGCAGCCGAGGGACAGGGGCGAGCGGGAGGGCCGGCAACGAGCAGTACTTC. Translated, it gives CASSRGTGASGRAGNEQYF.